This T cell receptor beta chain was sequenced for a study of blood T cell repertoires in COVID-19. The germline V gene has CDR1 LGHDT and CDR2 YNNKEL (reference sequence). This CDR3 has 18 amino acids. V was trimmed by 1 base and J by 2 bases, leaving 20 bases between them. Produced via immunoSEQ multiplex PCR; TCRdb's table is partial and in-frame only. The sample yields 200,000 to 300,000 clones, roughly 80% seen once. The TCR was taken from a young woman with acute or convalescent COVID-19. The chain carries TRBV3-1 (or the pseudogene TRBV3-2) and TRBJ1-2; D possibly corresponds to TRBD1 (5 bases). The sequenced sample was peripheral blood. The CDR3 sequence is CASSQVVSTFRANYGYTF. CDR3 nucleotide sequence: TGTGCCAGCAGCCAAGTGGTTTCAACTTTCAGGGCCAACTATGGCTACACCTTC.